One and the same sample provided the 30 T cell receptor beta chains below, sequenced in a study of human T cells and chemical hapten exposure (dated by TCRdb to about 2021). Total RNA was isolated from unfractionated whole blood collected in Tempus Blood RNA tubes. The library came from 5' RACE. TCRdb lists the instrument as Illumina MiSeq. Using fastp at Q25 and MiXCR, TCRdb reprocessed the public reads and kept productive beta chains. When rows share a CDR3 protein, they turn into one entry using the most common DNA and genes. Present in this sample are under 150,000 distinct CDR3 sequences, approximately 20% of which were seen just once. The leading ten clones occupy approximately 2.6% of the sample. The receptors stem from a human donor in good health.

This clonotype has just a few counts. The chain recombines TRBV3-1 with TRBJ1-3; 7 bases align to TRBD1. The length of the CDR3 is 16 residues. V shed 4 bases, J shed 2 bases, and the junction held 8 bases outside the gene matches. Per the germline V gene, CDR1 is LGHDT and CDR2 is YNNKEL (reference sequence). Here the CDR3 reads CASSLNQGVPGNTIYF. The DNA of the CDR3 is TGTGCCAGCAGCCTGAATCAGGGGGTACCTGGAAACACCATATATTTT.

This clonotype was detected only a few times. This chain uses TRBV6-1 with TRBJ2-2, with D hard to call. The CDR3 runs to 13 residues. Trimming left V 5 bases short and J 6 bases short, with 10 bases between. The germline gives CDR1 MNHNS, CDR2 SASEGT. CDR3 in amino acids: CASSNRWSGELFF. The CDR3 bases are TGTGCCAGCAGTAACCGGTGGTCCGGGGAGCTGTTTTTT.

The chain uses TRBV2 and TRBJ1-1, with D hard to call. Germline CDR1 reads SNHLY; CDR2 reads FYNNEI. The CDR3 totals 11 residues. Trimming stripped 7 bases from V and 4 bases from J, with 7 bases between. The CDR3 sequence is CASNGGTEAFF. The CDR3 DNA is TGTGCCAGCAATGGAGGCACTGAAGCTTTCTTT.

This clonotype was detected a few times. The rearrangement uses TRBV6-2 or TRBV6-3 and TRBJ2-2; D is unresolved. The length of the CDR3 is 11 residues. Germline V CDR1 and CDR2: MNHEY, SVGEGT. V gave up 5 bases and J gave up 7 bases, with 5 bases separating them. This CDR3 is CASSDSGELFF. The CDR3 coding sequence is TGTGCCAGCAGTGATAGCGGGGAGCTGTTTTTT.

This clonotype was counted only a few times. V and J are TRBV6-1 and TRBJ1-4, with D unresolved. Germline values: CDR1 MNHNS, CDR2 SASEGT. This CDR3 contains 13 residues. Deletions cut 5 bases from V and 8 bases from J, with 12 bases between. CDR3: CASSTGLWEKLFF. The CDR3 DNA follows: TGTGCCAGCAGTACCGGTCTTTGGGAAAAACTGTTTTTT.

This clonotype was observed at least ten times. The chain has TRBV20-1 and TRBJ2-7; TRBD2 agrees at 9 bases. J lost 3 bases, V lost 0 bases, and 15 bases had no gene match. CDR1 DFQATT and CDR2 SNEGSKA come from the germline V gene (reference sequence). CDR3 length: 18 amino acids. Written as DNA, the CDR3 is TGCAGTGCTAGAGACCGTTATACCGGGACTAGCATGAACTACGAGCAGTACTTC. Its protein is CSARDRYTGTSMNYEQYF.

V is TRBV6-5 and J is TRBJ1-4; unclear D gene. Germline V gives CDR1 MNHEY, CDR2 SVGAGI. The CDR3 extends over 15 amino acids. The germline V and J ends were trimmed by 4 bases and 0 bases, with 9 bases remaining between them. CDR3 DNA sequence: TGTGCCAGCAGTTCTGGCCCTGCAACTAATGAAAAACTGTTTTTT. It encodes CASSSGPATNEKLFF.

This clonotype was seen a handful of times. The J gene is TRBJ2-1, the V gene TRBV24-1, with D possibly matching TRBD2 (6 bases). V was trimmed by 5 bases and J by 4 bases, leaving 14 bases between them. CDR3 size: 15 residues. Germline loops: CDR1 KGHDR, CDR2 SFDVKD. In nucleotides, the CDR3 is TGTGCCACCAGTGTTCCGGGACTGGGTTACAATGAGCAGTTCTTC. Protein: CATSVPGLGYNEQFF.

The gene calls are TRBV9 and TRBJ2-6; D possibly uses TRBD1 or TRBD2 (6 bases each). The germline V and J ends were trimmed by 2 bases and 0 bases, with 18 bases remaining between them. CDR1 is SGDLS and CDR2 is YYNGEE in the germline V gene. The CDR3 has 19 residues. CDR3: CASSVGPTGGSSGANVLTF. The CDR3 DNA is TGTGCCAGCAGCGTGGGACCAACCGGGGGCTCCTCTGGGGCCAACGTCCTGACTTTC.

The V call is TRBV2, the J call TRBJ2-3, with 15 bases aligning to TRBD2. CDR1 and CDR2 from the germline V gene are SNHLY and FYNNEI. J gave up 3 bases and V 6 bases, and 4 bases lay outside the gene matches. The CDR3 contains 16 residues. The CDR3 sequence: CASSRGLAGGTDTQYF. CDR3 DNA sequence: TGTGCCAGCAGCCGAGGACTAGCGGGAGGGACAGATACGCAGTATTTT.

The table lists this clonotype with a few counts. The V and J genes are TRBV6-5 and TRBJ2-3; 7 nucleotides match TRBD2. The germline V gene encodes CDR1 MNHEY and CDR2 SVGAGI. The CDR3 is made up of 13 amino acids. J lost 8 bases, V lost 6 bases, and 8 bases had no gene match. In DNA, the CDR3 is TGTGCCAGCAGGGCGGGAGTTAAGGGTACGCAGTATTTT. Encoded protein: CASRAGVKGTQYF.

This clonotype showed up just a few times. The chain uses TRBV5-1 and TRBJ1-1; 11 positions agree with TRBD1. Trimming cost V 2 bases and J 3 bases; bases outside gene matches: 3. CDR1 is SGHRS, CDR2 YFSETQ, per germline. CDR3 length: 15 residues. The CDR3 here is CASSLPDRGHTEAFF. CDR3 coding DNA: TGCGCCAGCAGCTTACCGGACAGGGGGCACACTGAAGCTTTCTTT.

This clonotype has just a few counts. CDR3 DNA sequence: TGTGCCAGCAGCCCGGGACAGCCCCGCAATCAGCCCCAGCATTTT. It yields the protein CASSPGQPRNQPQHF. The chain is built from TRBV7-2 and TRBJ1-5, with 7 bases identical to TRBD1. The CDR3 has 15 amino acids. Germline lookup yields CDR1 SGHTA and CDR2 FQGNSA. Trimming at V came to 5 bases and at J to 2 bases, leaving 6 bases not matched to a gene.

This clonotype was seen a handful of times. The V gene is TRBV6-6, the J gene TRBJ2-3; D is possibly TRBD2 (6 bases). The CDR3 covers 14 residues. Per germline, CDR1 MNHNY and CDR2 SVGAGI (reference sequence). V was shortened by 7 bases and J by 1 base, with 12 bases between the two germline ends. The CDR3 nucleotides are TGTGCCAGCACGGAGGGCCCTCGCACAGATACGCAGTATTTT. Encoded protein: CASTEGPRTDTQYF.

The chain is built from TRBV3-1 and TRBJ2-3; the D gene is possibly TRBD1 (5 bases). This CDR3 contains 15 residues. Germline-derived CDR1 and CDR2 are LGHDT and YNNKEL (reference sequence). Between the trimmed V and J ends, which lost 2 bases and 0 bases, there was a span of 9 bases. CDR3 residues: CASSQRGHSTDTQYF. In nucleotides, the CDR3 is TGTGCCAGCAGCCAAAGGGGTCACAGCACAGATACGCAGTATTTT.

This clonotype was seen a handful of times. V and J are TRBV20-1 and TRBJ1-2, with 8 positions matching TRBD1. The V gene end was trimmed by 3 bases and the J gene end by 2 bases; junction bases not matched to a gene: 2. CDR1 is DFQATT and CDR2 is SNEGSKA in the germline V gene (reference sequence). There are 13 residues in the CDR3. CDR3 DNA sequence: TGCAGTGCTAGCAGGGGGCCGAACTATGGCTACACCTTC. Protein sequence: CSASRGPNYGYTF.

The rearrangement uses TRBV29-1 and TRBJ2-5; tentatively, D is TRBD2 (6 bases). The CDR3 has 13 residues. Trimming removed 6 bases from V and 1 base from J, with 12 bases in between. Looked up from germline, CDR1 is SQVTM and CDR2 is ANQGSEA. The CDR3 here is CSVARDFQETQYF. Written as DNA, the CDR3 is TGCAGCGTGGCAAGGGACTTCCAAGAGACCCAGTACTTC.

The J gene is TRBJ2-7, the V gene TRBV20-1; D is undetermined. Germline values: CDR1 DFQATT, CDR2 SNEGSKA (reference sequence). CDR3 length equals 14 residues. The V and J ends lost 3 bases and 0 bases respectively, with 12 bases between them. CDR3 region: CSARDGLVSYEQYF. In DNA form, the CDR3 reads TGCAGTGCTAGGGACGGGCTAGTCTCCTACGAGCAGTACTTC.

The V call is TRBV5-1, the J call TRBJ2-7; TRBD1 aligns across 7 bases. J gave up 3 bases and V 0 bases, and 3 bases lay outside the gene matches. The CDR3 sequence is 14 residues long. Germline-derived CDR1 and CDR2 are SGHRS and YFSETQ. DNA for the CDR3: TGCGCCAGCAGCTTGGCGGGACAGCTCTACGAGCAGTACTTC. This translates into CASSLAGQLYEQYF.

This sequence joins TRBV6-5 and TRBJ2-2; a possible D gene is TRBD1 (6 bases). This CDR3 has 15 residues. Germline assignment: CDR1 MNHEY and CDR2 SVGAGI. The V and J ends lost 7 bases and 5 bases respectively, with 17 bases between them. The DNA for the CDR3 is TGTGCCAGCACCTTGACAGGTTTTGAGACCGGGGAGCTGTTTTTT. Translated: CASTLTGFETGELFF.

This clonotype was seen only a few times. The chain is built from TRBV6-5 and TRBJ1-5; unclear D gene. The CDR3 has 16 residues. Germline-derived CDR1 and CDR2 are MNHEY and SVGAGI. The germline V and J ends were trimmed by 2 bases and 3 bases, with 14 bases remaining between them. The CDR3 DNA sequence: TGTGCCAGCAGTTACAATCCGGGTGGAGCCAATCAGCCCCAGCATTTT. Encoded protein: CASSYNPGGANQPQHF.

This clonotype occurred a few times. The V and J genes are TRBV25-1 and TRBJ2-7, with D perhaps matching TRBD2 (6 bases). Germline V gives CDR1 MGHDK, CDR2 SYGVNS. V gave up 5 bases and J gave up 3 bases, with 20 bases separating them. The CDR3 is made up of 16 amino acids. For the CDR3, the DNA is TGTGCCAGCAGTCCATGGCGCGGGGACGAACTCTACGAGCAGTACTTC. Translation: CASSPWRGDELYEQYF.

J is TRBJ1-1 and V is TRBV6-5; D remains ambiguous. Germline CDR1 reads MNHEY; CDR2 reads SVGAGI. Trimming removed 7 bases from V and 6 bases from J, with 21 bases in between. The CDR3 totals 15 residues. The CDR3 is CASILQRWGSSEAFF. The CDR3 DNA follows: TGTGCCAGCATTCTCCAAAGGTGGGGAAGCTCTGAAGCTTTCTTT.

This clonotype was seen a few times. The rearrangement joins TRBV20-1 to TRBJ1-5; D is uncertain. V shed 4 bases and J shed 0 bases, with 7 bases lying between them. This CDR3 has 13 residues. Germline V CDR1 and CDR2: DFQATT, SNEGSKA (reference sequence). The CDR3 region has the DNA TGCAGTGCTAAGGCCACTAGCAATCAGCCCCAGCATTTT. As protein: CSAKATSNQPQHF.

The chain has TRBV6-2 or TRBV6-3 and TRBJ2-3; D possibly corresponds to TRBD1 (5 bases). The CDR3 is made up of 14 amino acids. V was clipped by 5 bases and J by 4 bases, with 13 bases between them. Germline lookup yields CDR1 MNHEY and CDR2 SVGEGT. The CDR3 sequence is CASSPFAGPDTQYF. The CDR3 bases are TGTGCCAGCAGTCCTTTTGCAGGGCCAGATACGCAGTATTTT.

The chain recombines TRBV5-6 with TRBJ1-5; TRBD1 might be the D (5 bases). Looked up from germline, CDR1 is SGHDT and CDR2 is YYEEEE. V lost 1 base and J lost 0, with 14 bases in between. The CDR3 length is 17 residues. The chain's CDR3 is CASSLLGRDLSNQPQHF. The CDR3 nucleotides are TGTGCCAGCAGCTTGCTCGGCAGGGATCTTAGCAATCAGCCCCAGCATTTT.

This clonotype has more than one count but fewer than ten. The chain is built from TRBV11-3 and TRBJ2-2; 8 bases map to TRBD2. The CDR3 has 15 residues. Germline CDR1 is SGHNT and CDR2 is YENEEA. The J segment lost 0 bases and the V segment lost 5 bases, leaving 2 bases of the junction unmatched. The CDR3 loop is CASSPGLANTGELFF. CDR3 sequence (DNA): TGTGCCAGCAGCCCGGGACTAGCGAACACCGGGGAGCTGTTTTTT.

This clonotype was observed a few times. DNA of the CDR3: TGTGCCAGCAGCTTACGCAAGGGGCGGAAGGGGGGGGGCGGCATTCAGTACTTC. Translating it yields CASSLRKGRKGGGGIQYF. The chain employs TRBV11-2 and TRBJ2-4, with D perhaps matching TRBD2 (7 bases). The CDR3 is made up of 18 amino acids. V shed 2 bases and J shed 9 bases, with 26 bases lying between them. Germline V gene data show CDR1 as SGHAT and CDR2 as FQNNGV.

The chain links TRBV6-6 to TRBJ1-1; no firm D call. V was shortened by 9 bases and J by 1 base, with 9 bases between the two germline ends. Germline V CDR1 and CDR2: MNHNY, SVGAGI (reference sequence). There are 12 residues in the CDR3. CDR3 DNA sequence: TGTGCCAGTTTAACAGCGAACACTGAAGCTTTCTTT. As protein: CASLTANTEAFF.

This clonotype was detected a few times. This rearrangement joins TRBV11-1 to TRBJ1-1; D is possibly TRBD1 (6 bases). Germline V gives CDR1 SGHAT, CDR2 FQDESV (reference sequence). Between the trimmed V and J ends, which lost 5 bases and 1 base, there was a span of 11 bases. The CDR3 contains 14 residues. CDR3: CASSRGAGNTEAFF. The CDR3 nucleotides read TGTGCCAGCAGCAGGGGGGCTGGGAACACTGAAGCTTTCTTT.